The 17 T cell receptor beta chains below were found in one sample sequenced in a study of cytomegalovirus exposure and HLA in healthy donors. Vbeta (60) and Jbeta (13) primers were used in the PCR. Some clones are missing from TCRdb's copy, which holds only in-frame ones; the method was immunoSEQ multiplex PCR. The sample gives about 110,000 clones, 70% to 80% of which show up once; about 0.8% is in the top ten. The sample consisted of PBMCs. The receptors derive from a boy aged 10-17 years in good health and CMV-seronegative.

The V and J genes are TRBV6-1 and TRBJ2-5; possibly TRBD1 for D (6 bases). Germline V gene lookup returns CDR1 MNHNS and CDR2 SASEGT. The CDR3 has 13 residues. V lost 4 bases and J lost 0, with 6 bases in between. As DNA, the CDR3 is TGTGCCAGCAGTGGGACAGACCAAGAGACCCAGTACTTC. This encodes CASSGTDQETQYF.

This chain connects TRBV29-1 to TRBJ2-5; D possibly corresponds to TRBD2 (7 bases). Trimming took off 4 bases at V and 4 bases at J, with 13 bases between the two ends. Germline assignment: CDR1 SQVTM and CDR2 ANQGSEA. CDR3 length: 13 amino acids. CDR3 DNA sequence: TGCAGCGTTGTGGGAGGGGGTGGAGAGACCCAGTACTTC. The encoded protein is CSVVGGGGETQYF.

V usage is TRBV29-1 and J usage is TRBJ2-3; the D gene is possibly TRBD2 (5 bases). From germline, CDR1 is SQVTM and CDR2 ANQGSEA. Trimming took 1 base from V and 11 from J, leaving 16 bases between them. CDR3 size: 13 residues. CDR3 region: CSVEGGQYREQYF. The DNA of the CDR3 is TGCAGCGTTGAAGGAGGGCAATACCGCGAGCAGTATTTT.

Only a few counts were recorded for this clone. V gene TRBV6-5 combines with J gene TRBJ1-1; D uncertain. CDR3 length: 14 residues. Germline CDR1 MNHEY, CDR2 SVGAGI. V shed 0 bases and J shed 4 bases, with 9 bases lying between them. The CDR3 sequence is CASSYSKAGTEAFF. DNA for the CDR3: TGTGCCAGCAGTTACTCGAAGGCGGGCACTGAAGCTTTCTTT.

This chain uses TRBV30 with TRBJ2-7; TRBD2 matches at 9 bases. Germline V gives CDR1 GTSNPN, CDR2 SVGIG (reference sequence). This CDR3 comprises 14 residues. The J segment lost 2 bases and the V segment lost 0 bases, leaving 2 bases of the junction unmatched. For the CDR3, the DNA is TGTGCCTGGAGTGTGGGCGGGGGGGCCTACGAGCAGTACTTC. Its protein product is CAWSVGGGAYEQYF.

The CDR3 bases are TGTGCCAGCAGTGAGACGACAGCCGACTATGGCTACACCTTC. It is translated as CASSETTADYGYTF. The chain recombines TRBV9 with TRBJ1-2, with D maybe TRBD1 (5 bases). The CDR3 extends over 14 amino acids. The germline V gene has CDR1 SGDLS and CDR2 YYNGEE. V lost 5 bases, J lost 3 bases, and 14 bases lay in between.

The rearrangement uses TRBV5-6 and TRBJ2-3, with a tentative D call TRBD2 (6 bases). The germline V gene has CDR1 SGHDT and CDR2 YYEEEE. The CDR3 covers 17 residues. V gave up 4 bases and J gave up 0 bases, with 18 bases separating them. The CDR3 protein is CASSGGYEGTSTDTQYF. The CDR3 bases are TGTGCCAGCAGCGGGGGTTATGAAGGGACTAGCACAGATACGCAGTATTTT.

The V gene is TRBV20-1, the J gene TRBJ1-2; D remains ambiguous. Looked up from germline, CDR1 is DFQATT and CDR2 is SNEGSKA (reference sequence). This CDR3 is 11 amino acids long. V was cut by 0 bases and J by 5 bases, with 4 bases left in between. The CDR3 is CSARDRYGYTF. CDR3 sequence (DNA): TGCAGTGCTAGAGACCGTTATGGCTACACCTTC.

This chain links TRBV6-4 with TRBJ1-2; D is perhaps TRBD1 (6 bases). Germline V gives CDR1 MRHNA, CDR2 SNTAGT. The CDR3 covers 15 residues. V lost 5 bases and J lost 1, with 14 bases in between. CDR3 protein: CASSPGGRYNYGYTF. The DNA of the CDR3 is TGTGCCAGCAGTCCTGGGGGCAGATATAACTATGGCTACACCTTC.

J is TRBJ1-1 and V is TRBV7-2; 7 nucleotides line up with TRBD1. Germline CDR1 and CDR2: SGHTA and FQGNSA. V was clipped by 4 bases and J by 0 bases; unmatched bases: 14. The CDR3 runs 18 residues. CDR3 sequence: CASSSQGNRGRLNTEAFF. The CDR3, as DNA: TGTGCCAGCAGCTCCCAGGGAAACAGGGGAAGATTGAACACTGAAGCTTTCTTT.

This clone was detected a few times. The V and J genes are TRBV27 and TRBJ2-2; 7 bases map to TRBD2. This CDR3 is 15 amino acids long. V lost 1 base, J lost 4 bases, and 3 bases stayed unmatched. Germline CDR1 MNHEY, CDR2 SMNVEV (reference sequence). CDR3 bases: TGTGCCAGCAGTTTATTCGCGGGAGTCACCGGGGAGCTGTTTTTT. Translated: CASSLFAGVTGELFF.

CDR3 in amino acids: CAWDLTGSYEQYF. The CDR3 DNA sequence: TGTGCCTGGGACCTTACAGGGTCCTACGAGCAGTACTTC. This sequence joins TRBV30 and TRBJ2-7; possibly TRBD1 for D (6 bases). Per the germline V gene, CDR1 is GTSNPN and CDR2 is SVGIG (reference sequence). The CDR3 spans 13 residues. V was cut by 5 bases and J by 1 base, with 12 bases left in between.

The V call is TRBV28, the J call TRBJ2-7, with 8 positions matching TRBD2. The CDR3 loop spans 16 amino acids. The germline CDR1 and CDR2 sequences are MDHEN and SYDVKM. Trimming took 4 bases from V and 3 from J; bases not matched to a gene: 11. The CDR3, as DNA: TGTGCCAGCAGTTCAGCGGGGGCCGGGTACCACTACGAGCAGTACTTC. Its protein is CASSSAGAGYHYEQYF.

This clone was seen a handful of times. The gene calls are TRBV7-2 and TRBJ2-1, with 16 bases lining up with TRBD2. Germline trimming cut 4 bases from V and 3 bases from J; bases unmatched to any gene: 9. The germline V gene has CDR1 SGHTA and CDR2 FQGNSA. This CDR3 comprises 19 residues. CDR3 nucleotides: TGTGCCAGCAGCTCAGGGACTAGCGGGAGGGCCCCCGGCTACAATGAGCAGTTCTTC. This translates into CASSSGTSGRAPGYNEQFF.

V and J are TRBV5-4 and TRBJ1-4, with 8 bases matching TRBD1. Germline CDR1 and CDR2: SGHNT and YYREEE (reference sequence). J was trimmed by 4 bases and V by 6 bases; bases with no gene match: 11. There are 16 residues in the CDR3. In DNA form, the CDR3 reads TGTGCCAGCACCCAATGGACAGGGTCGGATAATGAAAAACTGTTTTTT. The encoded protein is CASTQWTGSDNEKLFF.

This chain links TRBV19 with TRBJ1-2, with D uncertain. V lost 1 base, J lost 2 bases, and 8 bases lay in between. Germline V gene data show CDR1 as LNHDA and CDR2 as SQIVND (reference sequence). CDR3 length equals 14 residues. DNA of the CDR3: TGTGCCAGTAGTATAGGTCGGGAGAACTATGGCTACACCTTC. Its translation is CASSIGRENYGYTF.

The CDR3 bases are TGTGCCAGCAGCTTAGCGGGACTCCAGGCGGCTTTCTTT. The encoded protein is CASSLAGLQAAFF. This sequence joins TRBV7-9 and TRBJ1-1; perhaps TRBD1 as D (5 bases). From germline, CDR1 is SEHNR and CDR2 FQNEAQ (reference sequence). The germline V and J ends were trimmed by 0 bases and 11 bases, with 13 bases remaining between them. The CDR3 runs 13 residues.